This is a list of T cell receptor beta chains from one sample in a study of cytotoxic CD8 clonotypes in ibrutinib-treated CLL. Clones were read by immunoSEQ multiplex PCR, and TCRdb kept only the in-frame ones, dropping some. The profile covers approximately 74,000 clones, with more than 75% appearing a single time and less than 9% taken by the ten largest. The material was PBMCs, obtained at disease progression, from a patient treated with ibrutinib. Every receptor here comes from a human donor with chronic lymphocytic leukemia. Both conserved end residues are part of each CDR3. A D gene is named only where the DNA matches it firmly. The size entry is marked missing in some rows and otherwise reads once, few, many or a size class.

TRBD1	-	TRBV7-2	TRBJ1-2	CASSARDRGQGGYTF	TGTGCCAGCAGCGCCCGGGACAGGGGGCAGGGTGGCTACACCTTC
TRBD1	-	TRBV7-2	TRBJ1-6	CASSLERTGADSPLHF	TGTGCCAGCAGCTTAGAAAGGACAGGGGCAGATTCACCCCTCCACTTT
-	many	TRBV7-6	TRBJ1-6	CASSSGRSSDSPLHF	TGTGCCAGCAGCTCCGGGCGGAGTTCGGATTCACCCCTCCACTTT
TRBD2	-	TRBV4-1	TRBJ2-5	CASSQDRWGGESETQYF	TGCGCCAGCAGCCAAGATCGTTGGGGGGGGGAATCGGAGACCCAGTACTTC
TRBD1	-	TRBV6-1	TRBJ1-2	CASGQGAYGYTF	TGTGCCAGCGGACAGGGGGCCTATGGCTACACCTTC
TRBD2	few	TRBV5-1	TRBJ2-3	CASTRGEHTDTQYF	TGCGCCAGCACCCGGGGGGAGCACACAGATACGCAGTATTTT
-	-	TRBV29-1	TRBJ1-1	CSVEEGLNTEAFF	TGCAGCGTTGAAGAAGGTCTGAACACTGAAGCTTTCTTT
-	once	TRBV15	TRBJ1-5	CATSRDLRQPQHF	TGTGCCACCAGCAGAGATCTGAGACAGCCCCAGCATTTT
-	-	TRBV30	TRBJ2-3	CAWVNTDTQYF	TGTGCCTGGGTAAACACAGATACGCAGTATTTT
TRBD1	once	TRBV6-6	TRBJ2-7	CASSRDRGLSYEQYF	TGTGCCAGCAGCCGAGACAGGGGTCTCTCCTACGAGCAGTACTTC
TRBD2	-	TRBV11-2	TRBJ2-7	CASSLGGTSRTYEQYF	TGTGCCAGCAGCTTGGGAGGGACTAGCAGAACCTACGAGCAGTACTTC
-	-	TRBV4-1	TRBJ2-3	CASSPQQGWADTQYF	TGCGCCAGCAGCCCTCAACAGGGATGGGCAGATACGCAGTATTTT
-	-	TRBV6-5	TRBJ2-7	CASSYRDEQYF	TGTGCCAGCAGTTACAGGGACGAGCAGTACTTC
TRBD1	-	TRBV28	TRBJ2-7	CASSLATGAGPHEQYF	TGTGCCAGCAGTTTGGCGACAGGGGCCGGCCCCCACGAGCAGTACTTC
-	-	TRBV7-3	TRBJ2-3	CASSLGRPPEDTQYF	TGTGCCAGCAGCTTAGGGCGGCCTCCCGAAGATACGCAGTATTTT
-	many	TRBV6-5	TRBJ2-3	CASSSVAGTDTQYF	TGTGCCAGCAGTTCAGTGGCAGGCACAGATACGCAGTATTTT
TRBD1	-	TRBV9	TRBJ1-4	CASSVATGAEEKLFF	TGTGCCAGCAGCGTAGCTACAGGGGCGGAGGAAAAACTGTTTTTT
-	-	TRBV30	TRBJ1-1	CAWSSGPRKAFF	TGTGCCTGGAGTTCCGGGCCTCGGAAAGCTTTCTTT
-	few	TRBV28	TRBJ1-3	CASSLSGNTIYF	TGTGCCAGCAGTTTGTCTGGAAACACCATATATTTT
-	-	TRBV10-3	TRBJ1-3	CAITGVGNTIYF	TGTGCCATCACGGGGGTAGGAAACACCATATATTTT
-	-	TRBV18	TRBJ1-1	CASSLDRNEAFF	TGTGCCAGCTCACTCGACAGAAATGAAGCTTTCTTT
-	once	TRBV7-2	TRBJ1-6	CASRDRGSSYNSPLHF	TGTGCCAGCAGAGATAGAGGAAGCTCCTATAATTCACCCCTCCACTTT
TRBD1	few	TRBV5-1	TRBJ1-2	CASSLIQGDGYTF	TGCGCCAGCAGCTTGATACAGGGGGACGGCTACACCTTC
-	few	TRBV18	TRBJ2-3	CASSPAVAVDTQYF	TGTGCCAGCTCACCGGCTGTGGCGGTAGATACGCAGTATTTT
-	-	TRBV7-9	TRBJ2-1	CASSSPGSPNNEQFF	TGTGCCAGCAGCTCCCCGGGCTCTCCGAACAATGAGCAGTTCTTC
-	-	TRBV10-1	TRBJ2-4	CASSRDDKNIQYF	TGCGCCAGCAGCCGGGACGACAAAAACATTCAGTACTTC
-	-	TRBV23-1	TRBJ1-6	CASSQPGVVYNSPLHF	TGCGCCAGCAGTCAACCAGGGGTTGTTTATAATTCACCCCTCCACTTT
-	-	TRBV6-1	TRBJ2-7	CASSDPGIDEQYF	TGTGCCAGCAGTGATCCCGGGATCGACGAGCAGTACTTC
-	-	TRBV19	TRBJ1-2	CASRDGWEYGYTF	TGTGCCAGTCGAGACGGATGGGAATATGGCTACACCTTC
TRBD1	-	TRBV29-1	TRBJ1-2	CSVRTGTSYTF	TGCAGCGTTAGGACAGGCACAAGCTACACCTTC
TRBD1	-	TRBV2	TRBJ1-4	CASSQGTGGGWEKLFF	TGTGCCAGCAGCCAAGGGACAGGGGGCGGTTGGGAAAAACTGTTTTTT
-	-	TRBV19	TRBJ2-1	CASSITGGVYNEQFF	TGTGCCAGTAGTATAACCGGGGGAGTCTACAATGAGCAGTTCTTC
TRBD1	-	TRBV7-8	TRBJ1-1	CASSPQGGTEAFF	TGTGCCAGCAGCCCCCAGGGGGGCACTGAAGCTTTCTTT
-	-	TRBV6-5	TRBJ1-1	CASSYSTQGNTEAFF	TGTGCCAGCAGTTACTCGACCCAGGGGAACACTGAAGCTTTCTTT
TRBD1	-	TRBV20-1	TRBJ2-1	CSAPTGGEQFF	TGCAGTGCTCCCACAGGGGGTGAGCAGTTCTTC
-	-	TRBV28	TRBJ1-2	CASSLLDNDYGYTF	TGTGCCAGCAGTTTATTAGACAACGACTATGGCTACACCTTC
TRBD2	once	TRBV6-4	TRBJ2-3	CASSLTSGRSDTQYF	TGTGCCAGCAGCCTGACTAGCGGGAGATCAGATACGCAGTATTTT
-	-	TRBV11-2	TRBJ1-2	CASSWTAAGYGYTF	TGTGCCAGCAGCTGGACTGCGGCGGGCTATGGCTACACCTTC
TRBD1	-	TRBV10-3	TRBJ1-2	CAISETGDYGYTF	TGTGCCATCAGTGAGACAGGGGACTATGGCTACACCTTC
TRBD1	-	TRBV9	TRBJ2-1	CASSVEGLRGLDYNEQFF	TGTGCCAGCAGCGTAGAAGGTTTGAGGGGGCTGGACTACAATGAGCAGTTCTTC
-	-	TRBV7-9	TRBJ2-1	CASSLWRGRPFSNEQFF	TGTGCCAGCAGCTTATGGCGAGGGAGGCCATTTTCCAATGAGCAGTTCTTC
-	few	TRBV7-9	TRBJ1-5	CASSFWADQPQHF	TGTGCCAGCAGCTTTTGGGCAGATCAGCCCCAGCATTTT
-	few	TRBV7-8	TRBJ1-5	CASSPSGVSNQPQHF	TGTGCCAGCAGCCCCTCAGGGGTAAGCAATCAGCCCCAGCATTTT